This TCR beta chain was sequenced in a study of PD-1 blockade in classical Hodgkin lymphoma (dated by TCRdb to about 2020). Regarding the research as a whole: Nivolumab dosing was 3 mg/kg intravenously every 2 weeks, continuing until either disease progression or unacceptable toxicity. The study used CyTOF and TCR beta sequencing to define a peripheral blood immune signature of response to PD-1 blockade in classical Hodgkin lymphoma.

Sequences SEHNR (CDR1) and FQNEAQ (CDR2) are obtained from the germline V gene (reference sequence). Trimmed from V: 5 bases; trimmed from J: 4 bases; junction bases lacking a gene match: 7. The CDR3 sequence holds 14 residues, the cysteine and phenylalanine included. The DNA shown is the 42-base CDR3, in frame from base 1. Summary of the overall study and its limitations: The study was limited to a single clinical trial cohort, and causes of repertoire differences, possibly disease activity or prior therapy, remained undefined. Lower diversity was seen in patients whose nivolumab began less than 1 year after ASCT, and these patients were left out of later analyses so that immune reconstitution would not confound the results. By C4D1, a significant rise was seen in CD4+ TCR diversity but not in CD8+ TCR diversity (p=0.0027 vs p=0.16), and the rise was most apparent among complete responders (p=0.02). Trial patients achieving complete response had baseline diversity similar to newly diagnosed patients, whereas partial responders and progressors had significantly lower diversity. Baseline TCR diversity was reported to be lower in newly diagnosed patients than in healthy donors and to be lower still in relapsed/refractory patients.

A note on this clone: This receptor's antigen is unknown. Qualities for individual bases were not recorded, and no much larger clone is one base off.

Genomic DNA was isolated using the Qiagen DNeasy kit from unsorted PBMCs as well as from negatively selected CD4+ and CD8+ fractions. TCR beta CDR3 regions were amplified by immunoSEQ multiplex PCR using primers annealing to V and J segments. A synthetic immune receptor repertoire was used to minimize amplification bias, and any remaining bias was removed computationally after sequencing. In the original analysis: Custom Python scripts were used to quantify repertoire diversity as the Shannon entropy index. Unsorted, CD4+ and CD8+ repertoires were analyzed separately, except in combined analyses where CD4+ and CD8+ sequences were merged in silico. A clone was considered expanded if an increase in frequency of at least 2-fold after treatment relative to C1D1 was found, and a pseudocount of 0.5 was applied to clones undetected at baseline. Singleton clones were defined as clones with 0 or 1 copy at C1D1, and non-singleton clones were defined as clones with 2 or more copies. By matching protein sequences in sorted samples from the same patient, clones expanded in unsorted samples were annotated as CD4+, CD8+ or unknown. Diversity changes from C1D1 to C4D1 were tested in paired samples using Wilcoxon tests. As stored in TCRdb, this immuneACCESS dataset retains in-frame rearrangements with V and J assigned. A fraction of the clones does not appear; measured against another copy, unresolved V genes explain less than half of the discrepancy, and the remainder lacks a known reason. Clone size and the V and J calls come from that table; the DNA yielded D and trimming. This sample holds 14,000 or so clones; around 82% were observed only once. Jointly, the top ten make up roughly a fifth of the sample.

The time point label, read with the paper, signifies: cycle 1 day 1 (C1D1), immediately before nivolumab initiation. Every trial patient had relapsed following autologous stem cell transplantation, and prior brentuximab vedotin exposure was what differed among cohorts A, B and C. A total of 50 to 70 patients with relapsed/refractory classical Hodgkin lymphoma made up the trial cohort, and each patient's best overall response was complete response, partial response or progressive disease. Single-agent nivolumab was administered to trial patients in the multi-cohort phase II CheckMate 205 trial. An independent review committee assessed best overall response by applying the 2007 International Working Group response criteria. PBMCs from the trial were collected at three points: immediately before nivolumab initiation (C1D1), and during therapy at cycle 2 day 1 and cycle 4 day 1. Peripheral blood was collected in 8 mL Vacutainer Cell Preparation Tubes, from which PBMCs were isolated by centrifugation and then cryopreserved.

This TCR was sampled from a human donor with classical Hodgkin lymphoma. The specimen comprised peripheral blood mononuclear cells (PBMCs), sampled at baseline. The chain is made from TRBV7-9 and TRBJ2-7, with TRBD1 matching 8 junction bases. The bases read TGTGCCAGCAGCCCTGACAGGGGAAGGTACGAGCAGTACTTC. This is translated as CASSPDRGRYEQYF.